These 17 T cell receptor beta chains were all obtained from the same sample, sequenced in a study of CD8+ T cells in alopecia areata. The sequencing template was cDNA reverse transcribed from extracted RNA. Sequencing was performed with immunoSEQ multiplex PCR; in TCRdb, only in-frame clones are kept and a portion is missing. This sample has 25,000 or so clones; roughly 52% occur once, and the top ten carry roughly 31%. Input material: NKG2D-high CD8+ T cells sorted from blood. These receptors all stem from a human donor with alopecia areata.

This chain uses TRBV7-4 with TRBJ2-1; TRBD1 agrees at 8 bases. This CDR3 comprises 15 residues. The V segment lost 5 bases and the J segment 3 bases; nucleotides outside the gene matches: 6. CDR1 and CDR2 from the germline V gene are SGHVT and SQSDAQ. The CDR3 reads CASSPGTGGYNEQFF. CDR3 nucleotide sequence: TGTGCCAGCAGCCCCGGGACAGGAGGCTACAATGAGCAGTTCTTC.

This clone was seen once. The J gene is TRBJ2-7, the V gene TRBV2; D is possibly TRBD1 (6 bases). Trimming removed 4 bases from V and 4 bases from J, with 11 bases in between. The germline CDR1 and CDR2 sequences are SNHLY and FYNNEI. This CDR3 contains 13 residues. CDR3 sequence: CASSGLGAYEQYF. The CDR3 region has the DNA TGTGCCAGCAGTGGCTTGGGGGCATACGAGCAGTACTTC.

A remark on this clone: This likely traces to a read error, being one base from a far larger clone. The chain uses TRBV7-9 and TRBJ2-7; 12 positions agree with TRBD1. The CDR3 loop spans 15 amino acids. The germline gives CDR1 SEHNR, CDR2 FQNEAQ (reference sequence). CDR3 residues: CACSNRDRGHYEQYF. CDR3 DNA sequence: TGTGCCTGCAGTAACCGGGACAGGGGGCACTACGAGCAGTACTTC.

There are a few counts of this clone. The chain couples TRBV5-1 to TRBJ2-1, with unresolved D. The CDR3 has 13 amino acids. The germline V gene has CDR1 SGHRS and CDR2 YFSETQ. Trimming removed 4 bases from V and 6 bases from J, with 11 bases in between. In DNA, the CDR3 is TGCGCCAGCAGCCCCAGTAACCGCAATGAGCAGTTCTTC. Protein sequence: CASSPSNRNEQFF.

This chain uses TRBV28 with TRBJ2-7; the match to TRBD2 covers 8 bases. The CDR3 runs 15 residues. V shed 6 bases and J 9 bases; nucleotides not matched to a gene: 16. The germline CDR1 and CDR2 sequences are MDHEN and SYDVKM. In DNA, the CDR3 is TGTGCCAGCAGCCCTACGGGCTCGGGAGGGGGATTGCAGTACTTC. Encoded protein: CASSPTGSGGGLQYF. Looking up the rest from reference TRBV28 and TRBJ2-7 gives the full variable domain: DVKVTQSSRYLVKRTGEKVFLECVQDMDHENMFWYRQDPGLGLRLIYFSYDVKMKEKGDIPEGYSVSREKKERFSLILESASTNQTSMYLCASSPTGSGGGLQYFGPGTRLTVT.

The J gene is TRBJ2-1, the V gene TRBV19, with D maybe TRBD1 (5 bases). Germline lookup yields CDR1 LNHDA and CDR2 SQIVND (reference sequence). The V gene lost 1 base and the J gene lost 1 base, with 8 bases spanning the gap. The CDR3 sequence is 15 residues long. CDR3 DNA sequence: TGTGCCAGTAGTATAGGGGGCAGGTCCTACAATGAGCAGTTCTTC. It specifies CASSIGGRSYNEQFF.

The V call is TRBV7-3, the J call TRBJ2-1; D is perhaps TRBD1 (5 bases). This CDR3 spans 16 amino acids. Trimming removed 5 bases from V and 0 bases from J, with 14 bases in between. Germline V gene lookup returns CDR1 SGHTA and CDR2 FQGTGA. The CDR3 here is CASSHRQTYSYNEQFF. CDR3 bases: TGTGCCAGCAGCCACCGACAGACATACTCCTACAATGAGCAGTTCTTC.

The CDR3 DNA sequence: TGCGCCAGCAGCCCGGAGTTCACCGGGGAGCTGTTTTTT. Amino acid sequence: CASSPEFTGELFF. The rearrangement links TRBV5-1 to TRBJ2-2; D ambiguous. V lost 4 bases and J 4 bases, leaving 8 bases between the germline ends. This CDR3 is 13 amino acids long. Germline CDR1 reads SGHRS; CDR2 reads YFSETQ.

This clone was seen only a few times. This chain joins TRBV6-6 and TRBJ2-1, with TRBD2 as a possible D gene (5 bases). This CDR3 region has 13 residues. The V and J ends lost 6 bases and 8 bases respectively, with 14 bases between them. The V gene's germline CDR1 is MNHNY and CDR2 SVGAGI (reference sequence). CDR3 DNA: TGTGCCAGCAGCTCACCGGGGAGCGATGAGCAGTTCTTC. It translates to CASSSPGSDEQFF.

The rearrangement links TRBV27 to TRBJ1-2, with D possibly matching TRBD1 (6 bases). The germline V gene has CDR1 MNHEY and CDR2 SMNVEV (reference sequence). The CDR3 consists of 13 residues. The V end was cut by 3 bases, the J end by 4 bases, with 9 bases between. The CDR3 DNA is TGTGCCAGCAGTTTCCGGGACACCTATGGCTACACCTTC. Protein sequence: CASSFRDTYGYTF.

This clone was detected ten times or more. Other DNA sequences in the same sample also yield this CDR3. This chain connects TRBV5-1 to TRBJ2-6; a weak D match, TRBD1 (6 bases). Trimming removed 0 bases at V and 0 bases at J, with 13 bases between. The germline gives CDR1 SGHRS, CDR2 YFSETQ. The CDR3 length is 18 residues. For the CDR3, the DNA is TGCGCCAGCAGCTTGGTTACAGGGCCGAGCTCTGGGGCCAACGTCCTGACTTTC. This sequence encodes CASSLVTGPSSGANVLTF.

The chain recombines TRBV27 with TRBJ2-1; possible D gene TRBD2, 5 bases. Trimming removed 6 bases from V and 7 bases from J, with 19 bases in between. Germline V gives CDR1 MNHEY, CDR2 SMNVEV (reference sequence). The CDR3 has 15 residues. The CDR3 is CASSGPSGRGNEQFF. As DNA, the CDR3 is TGTGCCAGCAGCGGACCCTCCGGCCGAGGGAATGAGCAGTTCTTC.

The genes are TRBV28 and TRBJ2-7; D call uncertain. The CDR3 spans 12 residues. V lost 3 bases, J lost 3 bases, and 6 bases lay in between. Germline V gene sequence: CDR1 MDHEN, CDR2 SYDVKM. The CDR3 reads CASSFTDYEQYF. The CDR3 DNA reads as TGTGCCAGCAGTTTCACAGACTACGAGCAGTACTTC.

This chain joins TRBV5-1 and TRBJ2-1; D is unresolved. CDR3 length equals 14 residues. V lost 1 base to trimming and J lost 8 bases, with 13 bases between them. CDR1 and CDR2 (germline): SGHRS, YFSETQ. The CDR3 is CASSLLGSSYEQFF. CDR3 DNA: TGCGCCAGCAGCTTGTTGGGGTCTTCCTATGAGCAGTTCTTC.

The chain is built from TRBV27 and TRBJ1-4; D uncertain. Germline loops: CDR1 MNHEY, CDR2 SMNVEV (reference sequence). The CDR3 runs to 14 residues. V was clipped by 6 bases and J by 2 bases, with 10 bases between them. CDR3 nucleotide sequence: TGTGCCAGCAGAGGCCCGGGGACTAATGAAAAACTGTTTTTT. This sequence encodes CASRGPGTNEKLFF.

The chain is built from TRBV7-9 and TRBJ1-1; TRBD1 might be the D (5 bases). The V end lost 3 bases, the J end lost 8 bases, and 13 bases lay between the germline ends. This CDR3 region has 13 residues. From germline, CDR1 is SEHNR and CDR2 FQNEAQ (reference sequence). The CDR3 here is CASSFIRVREAFF. As DNA, the CDR3 is TGTGCCAGCAGCTTCATCAGGGTCCGGGAAGCTTTCTTT. Based on the CDR3 plus reference TRBV7-9 and TRBJ1-1, the full variable domain is DTGVSQNPRHKITKRGQNVTFRCDPISEHNRLYWYRQTLGQGPEFLTYFQNEAQLEKSRLLSDRFSAERPKGSFSTLEIQRTEQGDSAMYLCASSFIRVREAFFGQGTRLTVV.

The chain uses TRBV15 and TRBJ2-1, with D possibly TRBD1 on 6 matching bases. V was pared by 7 bases and J by 8 bases, with 21 bases between. Per germline, CDR1 LNHNV and CDR2 YYDKDF (reference sequence). The CDR3 contains 15 residues. The CDR3 DNA reads TGTGCCACCACGGAAAGCGACCCACAGGGCGATGAGCAGTTCTTC. The encoded protein is CATTESDPQGDEQFF.